A selection of T cell receptor beta chains follows, all from one sample in a study of blood T cell repertoires in COVID-19. TCRdb keeps only in-frame clones here, not all; method: immunoSEQ multiplex PCR. The sample shows about 120,000 clones, 70% to 90% of them seen only once. Sequenced material: peripheral blood. All receptors derive from a man in his forties with acute or convalescent COVID-19. The CDR3 runs from the conserved cysteine through the conserved F or W. A D gene is named only where the DNA matches it firmly. Where a row states a size, it is once, few, many or the class of an expanded clone; other rows omit it.

D	J	V	size	DNA	CDR3
TRBD2	TRBJ2-5	TRBV4-2	NA	TGTGCCAGCAGCCCCCTGACTAGCGGGAGTCTAGAGACCCAGTACTTC	CASSPLTSGSLETQYF
NA	TRBJ1-1	TRBV24-1	NA	TGTGCCACCAAATGGCGACAGGTTGCTTTCTTT	CATKWRQVAFF
NA	TRBJ2-3	TRBV6-5	NA	TGTGCCAGCAGTTACTCGGCTAGCACAGATACGCAGTATTTT	CASSYSASTDTQYF
TRBD1	TRBJ1-2	TRBV18	NA	TGTGCCAGCTCCCCGGGACAGGGAAAGAAAAATGGCTACACCTTC	CASSPGQGKKNGYTF
NA	TRBJ1-1	TRBV30	NA	TGTGCCTGGAGTGTACAAGTGAACACTGAAGCTTTCTTT	CAWSVQVNTEAFF
TRBD1	TRBJ1-1	TRBV10-3	NA	TGTGCCATCAGAGGGACAGGGGTAAGTGAAGCTTTCTTT	CAIRGTGVSEAFF
NA	TRBJ1-3	TRBV30	few	TGTGCCTGGCAAACAGGGTGGTCTGGAAACACCATATATTTT	CAWQTGWSGNTIYF
TRBD2	TRBJ2-3	TRBV30	NA	TGTGCCTGGAGTGCGCAACTAGCGGGAGCAGATACGCAGTATTTT	CAWSAQLAGADTQYF
NA	TRBJ1-1	TRBV14	NA	TGTGCCAGCAGCCAAGGCAGGGTCGCTTTCTTT	CASSQGRVAFF
NA	TRBJ2-7	TRBV19	NA	TGTGCCAGTAGTATGGACAGAGCCCGTCACGAGCAGTACTTC	CASSMDRARHEQYF
TRBD1	TRBJ1-1	TRBV28	NA	TGTGCCAGCAGAAGGGAACAGGGGGCGCGATCCTGGGCTTTCTTT	CASRREQGARSWAFF
TRBD1	TRBJ2-5	TRBV7-2	once	TGTGCCAGCAGCCATGACAGGGGGGAAGAGACCCAGTACTTC	CASSHDRGEETQYF
NA	TRBJ1-2	TRBV4-1	NA	TGCGCCAGCAGCCTCGGACAGACTAACTATGGCTACACCTTC	CASSLGQTNYGYTF
NA	TRBJ1-5	TRBV4-1	NA	TGCGCCAGCAGCCAAGAGGCAGGTTCCAATCAGCCCCAGCATTTT	CASSQEAGSNQPQHF
TRBD2	TRBJ2-1	TRBV9	NA	TGTGCCAGCAGCCCAAGAGGGAGCGGGGGGGCCAATGAGCAGTTCTTC	CASSPRGSGGANEQFF
NA	TRBJ1-2	TRBV5-4	few	TGTGCCAGCAGCTCCCCCTCGGGGAGGGGAGATGGCTACACCTTC	CASSSPSGRGDGYTF
NA	TRBJ2-7	TRBV27	NA	TGTGCCAGCGGCCCCGGGGGGCCCTACGAGCAGTACTTC	CASGPGGPYEQYF
NA	TRBJ2-3	TRBV29-1	NA	TGCAGCGTTGAATTCGGGGATACGCAGTATTTT	CSVEFGDTQYF
TRBD2	TRBJ2-5	TRBV7-9	NA	TGTGCCAGCAGCGAACCGGGACTAGCGGGGGGCAGCCAAGAGACCCAGTACTTC	CASSEPGLAGGSQETQYF
TRBD1	TRBJ1-5	TRBV2	once	TGTGCCAGCAGTGGGACAGGGGGAGATCAGCCCCAGCATTTT	CASSGTGGDQPQHF
NA	TRBJ2-5	TRBV12-3/TRBV12-4	NA	TGTGCCAGCAGTTTACCCGGAGGACAGTCCCAGTACTTC	CASSLPGGQSQYF
TRBD1	TRBJ2-2	TRBV27	NA	TGTGCCCGCAGGCCCCGACAGGGGTCCACCGGGGAGCTGTTTTTT	CARRPRQGSTGELFF
TRBD2	TRBJ2-1	TRBV11-2	NA	TGTGCCAGCAGCCGAGCCTGGGGGGGGGAGCAGTTCTTC	CASSRAWGGEQFF
NA	TRBJ2-3	TRBV24-1	NA	TGTGCCACCAGCGATTTTAGGGGTGGCTCAGATACGCAGTATTTT	CATSDFRGGSDTQYF
TRBD1	TRBJ2-2	TRBV11-3	once	TGTGCCAGCAGCCCCCACGAAACAAGTACGACAGGGTATCCCGGGGAGCTGTTTTTT	CASSPHETSTTGYPGELFF
NA	TRBJ2-7	TRBV20-1	NA	TGCAGTGCTAGACGGGGGAGCGAGCAGTACTTC	CSARRGSEQYF
NA	TRBJ1-1	TRBV6-1	NA	TGTGCCAGCAGTGAATCCGGGACACTTATGAACACTGAAGCTTTCTTT	CASSESGTLMNTEAFF
TRBD1	TRBJ2-7	TRBV11-1	NA	TGTGCCAGCAGCCTCCGACAGGGGCGCCTGTACGAGCAGTACTTC	CASSLRQGRLYEQYF
NA	TRBJ2-1	TRBV11-1	NA	TGTGCCAGCAGCTTAGCGCGTTCAGGGGTCAACAATGAGCAGTTCTTC	CASSLARSGVNNEQFF
NA	TRBJ2-3	TRBV7-2	NA	TGTGCCAGCAGCACCTACACAGATACGCAGTATTTT	CASSTYTDTQYF
TRBD1	TRBJ2-3	TRBV19	NA	TGTGCCAGTACCGATGGGGCAGGGGGTCAAGATACGCAGTATTTT	CASTDGAGGQDTQYF
TRBD1	TRBJ2-7	TRBV6-5	NA	TGTGCCAGTAAACGCTACAGGGGAGAGGAGTACGAGCAGTACTTC	CASKRYRGEEYEQYF
TRBD2	TRBJ2-7	TRBV3-1/TRBV3-2	NA	TGTGCCAGCAGCCAGGGACTAGCGCTCTACGAGCAGTACTTC	CASSQGLALYEQYF
NA	TRBJ2-2	TRBV6-5	NA	TGTGCCAGCAGACGGGACATAAACACCGGGGAGCTGTTTTTT	CASRRDINTGELFF
NA	TRBJ2-3	TRBV9	NA	TGTGCCAGCAGCGTAGCGGATACGCAGTATTTT	CASSVADTQYF
NA	TRBJ1-1	TRBV6-5	few	TGTGCCAGCAGTTACCCCCCGGCTGAAGCTTTCTTT	CASSYPPAEAFF
TRBD1	TRBJ1-6	TRBV7-2	NA	TGTGCCAGCAGCTTACGGGACAGGGGGGGAAATTCACCCCTCCACTTT	CASSLRDRGGNSPLHF
NA	TRBJ1-4	TRBV15	NA	TGTGCCACCAGCAGAGGGGGGACACCAATCAGGTTTTTT	CATSRGGTPIRFF
TRBD2	TRBJ2-3	TRBV6-4	NA	TGTGCCAGCAGTGATGGCGGGGGGCCAACAGATACGCAGTATTTT	CASSDGGGPTDTQYF
NA	TRBJ2-3	TRBV6-5	NA	TGTGCCAGCAGTTATAGGGGTCCCACAGATACGCAGTATTTT	CASSYRGPTDTQYF
NA	TRBJ1-3	TRBV2	NA	TGTGCCAGCTCAAGGGAGGCCGTTCTTCGAAACACCATATATTTT	CASSREAVLRNTIYF
TRBD2	TRBJ2-2	TRBV27	NA	TGTGCCAGCAGTCCAGGACTAGCGGGAGGGATCACCGGGGAGCTGTTTTTT	CASSPGLAGGITGELFF
NA	TRBJ2-5	TRBV7-9	NA	TGTGCCAGCAGCTTAGCGGGGGGGCTTAAAGAGACCCAGTACTTC	CASSLAGGLKETQYF
TRBD2	TRBJ2-1	TRBV11-3	NA	TGTGCCAGCAGCTTAGCATCCGGGACTAGTTTCCCCGAAGACAATGAGCAGTTCTTC	CASSLASGTSFPEDNEQFF
NA	TRBJ2-3	TRBV7-2	few	TGTGCCAGCAGCTTATTCACTTCGACAGATACGCAGTATTTT	CASSLFTSTDTQYF
NA	TRBJ2-1	TRBV11-2	NA	TGTGCCAGCAGTCGCGCCCGGGGCTCCTACAATGAGCAGTTCTTC	CASSRARGSYNEQFF
NA	TRBJ2-7	TRBV28	NA	TGTGCCAGCAGGAATCAGGGAACCTACGAGCAGTACTTC	CASRNQGTYEQYF
TRBD2	TRBJ2-7	TRBV10-1	NA	TGCGCCAGCAGTAAGGGACTAGCGGGAGTCTACGAGCAGTACTTC	CASSKGLAGVYEQYF
TRBD2	TRBJ2-1	TRBV6-5	NA	TGTGCCAGCAAATCACCCGGGACTACCAATGAGCAGTTCTTC	CASKSPGTTNEQFF
NA	TRBJ2-5	TRBV7-2	once	TGTGATGCTTTCAGGGAAGGGCAAGAGACCCAGTACTTC	CDAFREGQETQYF
NA	TRBJ2-3	TRBV7-9	NA	TGTGCCAGCAGCCTCACAGATACGCAGTATTTT	CASSLTDTQYF
NA	TRBJ1-1	TRBV5-1	NA	TGCGCCAGCAACCCCGGTGGAGTCGGGAACACTGAAGCTTTCTTT	CASNPGGVGNTEAFF
NA	TRBJ1-5	TRBV5-8	NA	TGTGCCAGCAGCTTTGCGGGTCAAAAAAATCAGCCCCAGCATTTT	CASSFAGQKNQPQHF
NA	TRBJ2-3	TRBV6-1	NA	TGTGCCAGCAGTGAAGCTGACTCCACAGATACGCAGTATTTT	CASSEADSTDTQYF